In this sample, the clone carrying this T cell receptor beta chain turned up many times. Its target is not known. The data stem from a study of early T cells in non-severe SARS-CoV-2 infection. Study results and limitations: Private and CD4 specificities were missed by VDJdb matching, which favored anti-spike CD8 responses.

Individual cDNA molecules received unique molecular identifiers during library preparation. TCRdb reprocessed the 5' RACE reads via MiXCR and lists one record per CDR3 protein. This table holds roughly 60,000 distinct CDR3 sequences, 5.5% to 6.5% found once. V shed 8 bases and J shed 0 bases, with 11 bases lying between them. The CDR3 is made up of 14 amino acids. This chain connects TRBV12-3 or TRBV12-4 to TRBJ1-3; unclear D gene. The sequence derives from an adult who was a healthcare worker with PCR-confirmed SARS-CoV-2 infection or an uninfected control (not recorded which). Source material: whole blood. The CDR3: CASSRWGSGNTIYF. For the CDR3, the DNA is TGTGCCAGCTCCCGGTGGGGCTCTGGAAACACCATATATTTT.